The 6 T cell receptor beta chains below all came from one sample that was sequenced in a study of blood T cell repertoires in COVID-19. Sequencing was performed with immunoSEQ multiplex PCR; in TCRdb, only in-frame clones are kept and a portion is missing. The sample has about 170,000 clones, 92% seen once; the top ten hold approximately 4.8%. The material sequenced was peripheral blood. These receptors all come from a man under 40 with COVID-19, enrolled during active disease.

This clone was recorded once. For the CDR3, the DNA is TGTGCCAGCAGTCCCCCGGCCAGGGGGCATCACAATGAGCAGTTCTTC. Translated: CASSPPARGHHNEQFF. V gene TRBV28 combines with J gene TRBJ2-1; TRBD1 matches 8 bases. Germline CDR1 and CDR2: MDHEN and SYDVKM. CDR3 length: 16 amino acids. The V and J ends lost 5 bases and 5 bases, in that order; junction bases with no gene match: 11. Looking up the rest from reference TRBV28 and TRBJ2-1 gives the full variable domain: DVKVTQSSRYLVKRTGEKVFLECVQDMDHENMFWYRQDPGLGLRLIYFSYDVKMKEKGDIPEGYSVSREKKERFSLILESASTNQTSMYLCASSPPARGHHNEQFFGPGTRLTVL.

This clone was counted a single time. V and J are TRBV27 and TRBJ1-5; D ambiguous. The V and J ends lost 9 bases and 5 bases respectively, with 17 bases between them. The CDR3 covers 14 residues. Germline values: CDR1 MNHEY, CDR2 SMNVEV (reference sequence). In nucleotides, the CDR3 is TGTGCCAGTAGCAGTAGATTTCCTGATCAGCCCCAGCATTTT. Amino acid sequence: CASSSRFPDQPQHF.

The chain combines TRBV11-2 with TRBJ2-3; the D gene is possibly TRBD1 (5 bases). CDR1 is SGHAT and CDR2 is FQNNGV in the germline V gene. Between the trimmed V and J ends, which lost 1 base and 0 bases, there was a span of 11 bases. The CDR3 contains 16 residues. The CDR3 bases are TGTGCCAGCAGCTTAGGGGTCAGGGCGAGCACAGATACGCAGTATTTT. This encodes CASSLGVRASTDTQYF.

The chain carries TRBV7-9 and TRBJ2-1; TRBD1 matches at 9 bases. The V gene end was trimmed by 5 bases and the J gene end by 3 bases; junction bases not matched to a gene: 5. Germline V gene data show CDR1 as SEHNR and CDR2 as FQNEAQ (reference sequence). The CDR3 loop spans 15 amino acids. CDR3 sequence: CASSPGQGIYNEQFF. The CDR3 bases are TGTGCCAGCAGCCCTGGACAGGGGATCTACAATGAGCAGTTCTTC.

The chain has TRBV2 and TRBJ2-3, with TRBD1 identical over 9 bases. CDR3 length: 16 residues. The germline V gene has CDR1 SNHLY and CDR2 FYNNEI. V shed 6 bases, J shed 3 bases, and the junction held 10 bases outside the gene matches. For the CDR3, the DNA is TGTGCCAGCAGACCGACACTGGGACAGGGAACAGATACGCAGTATTTT. Protein: CASRPTLGQGTDTQYF.

About this clone itself: Relative to the germline gene, one junction end is altered; a read error may explain this. The CDR3 DNA reads as TGTGCCAGCAGATTGGGACAGACAAACAATGAAGCTTTCTTT. It encodes CASRLGQTNNEAFF. The rearrangement uses TRBV6-5 and TRBJ1-1; TRBD1 matches 7 bases. The CDR3 totals 14 residues. Germline V gene data show CDR1 as MNHEY and CDR2 as SVGAGI.